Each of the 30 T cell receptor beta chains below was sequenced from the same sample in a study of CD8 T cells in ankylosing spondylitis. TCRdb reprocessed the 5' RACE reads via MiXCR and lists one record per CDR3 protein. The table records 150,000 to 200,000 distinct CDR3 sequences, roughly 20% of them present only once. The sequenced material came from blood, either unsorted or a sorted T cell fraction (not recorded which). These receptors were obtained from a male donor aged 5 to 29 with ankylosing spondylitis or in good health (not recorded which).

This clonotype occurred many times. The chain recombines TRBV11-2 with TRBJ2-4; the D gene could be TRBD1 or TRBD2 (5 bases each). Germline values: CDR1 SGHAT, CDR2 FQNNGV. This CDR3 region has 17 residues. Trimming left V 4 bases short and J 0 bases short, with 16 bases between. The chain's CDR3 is CASSWARGPIAKNIQYF. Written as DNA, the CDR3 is TGTGCCAGCAGCTGGGCCCGGGGCCCTATAGCCAAAAACATTCAGTACTTC.

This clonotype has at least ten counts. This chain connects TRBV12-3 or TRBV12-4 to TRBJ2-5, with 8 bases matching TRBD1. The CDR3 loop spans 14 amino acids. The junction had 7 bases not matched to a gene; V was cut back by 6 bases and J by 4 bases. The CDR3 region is CASRPTGGRETQYF. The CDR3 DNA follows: TGTGCCAGCAGACCTACAGGGGGGAGAGAGACCCAGTACTTC.

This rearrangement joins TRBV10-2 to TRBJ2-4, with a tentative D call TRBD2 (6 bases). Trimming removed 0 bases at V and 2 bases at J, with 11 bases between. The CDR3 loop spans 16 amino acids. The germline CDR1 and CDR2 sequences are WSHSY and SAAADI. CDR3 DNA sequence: TGCGCCAGCAGTGAGTCGTGGCTAGCGTCCAAAAACATTCAGTACTTC. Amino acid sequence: CASSESWLASKNIQYF.

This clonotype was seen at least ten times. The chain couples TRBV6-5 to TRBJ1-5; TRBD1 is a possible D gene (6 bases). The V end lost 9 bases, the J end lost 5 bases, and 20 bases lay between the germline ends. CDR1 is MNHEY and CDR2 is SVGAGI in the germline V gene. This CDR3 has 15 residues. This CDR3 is CASSQGGGLDQPQHF. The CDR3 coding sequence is TGTGCCAGTTCACAGGGAGGTGGTTTGGATCAGCCCCAGCATTTT.

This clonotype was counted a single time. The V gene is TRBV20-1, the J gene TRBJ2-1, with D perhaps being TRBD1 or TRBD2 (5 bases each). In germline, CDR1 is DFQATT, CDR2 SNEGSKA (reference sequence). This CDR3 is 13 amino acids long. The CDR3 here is CSAIQGPYNEQFF. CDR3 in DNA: TGCAGCGCAATCCAGGGACCCTACAATGAGCAGTTCTTC.

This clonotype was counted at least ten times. CDR3 nucleotide sequence: TGCAGTGCTAGTGGACAAGGCTGGGCTAGCGGGACCGGAAATTACAATGAGCAGTTCTTC. It encodes CSASGQGWASGTGNYNEQFF. V is TRBV20-1 and J is TRBJ2-1; 9 positions agree with TRBD2. Looked up from germline, CDR1 is DFQATT and CDR2 is SNEGSKA (reference sequence). The CDR3 is 20 amino acids. V was clipped by 3 bases and J by 4 bases; unmatched bases: 22.

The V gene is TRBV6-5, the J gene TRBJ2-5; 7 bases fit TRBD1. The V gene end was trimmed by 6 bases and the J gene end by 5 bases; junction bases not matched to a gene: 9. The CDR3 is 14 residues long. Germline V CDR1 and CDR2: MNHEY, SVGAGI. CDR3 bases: TGTGCCAGCAGCTCACAGCAGGGGGTTGAGACCCAGTACTTC. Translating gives CASSSQQGVETQYF.

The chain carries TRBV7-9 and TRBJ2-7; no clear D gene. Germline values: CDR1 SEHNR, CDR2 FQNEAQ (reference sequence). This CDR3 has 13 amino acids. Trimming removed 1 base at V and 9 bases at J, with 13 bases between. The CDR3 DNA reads TGTGCCAGCAGCTTAGGCGACGGTCGAGTGCAGTACTTC. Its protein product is CASSLGDGRVQYF.

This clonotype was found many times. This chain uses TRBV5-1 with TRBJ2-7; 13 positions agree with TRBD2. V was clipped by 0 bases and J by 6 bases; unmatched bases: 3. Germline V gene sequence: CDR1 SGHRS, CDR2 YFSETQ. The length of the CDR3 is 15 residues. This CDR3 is CASSLDGTSGIEQYV. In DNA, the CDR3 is TGCGCCAGCAGCTTGGACGGGACTAGCGGGATCGAGCAGTACGTC.

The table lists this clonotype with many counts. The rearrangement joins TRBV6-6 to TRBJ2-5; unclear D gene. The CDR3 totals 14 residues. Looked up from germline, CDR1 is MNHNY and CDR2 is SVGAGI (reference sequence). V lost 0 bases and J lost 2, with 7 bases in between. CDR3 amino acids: CASSYSARQETQYF. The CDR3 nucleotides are TGTGCCAGCAGTTACTCGGCCAGACAAGAGACCCAGTACTTC.

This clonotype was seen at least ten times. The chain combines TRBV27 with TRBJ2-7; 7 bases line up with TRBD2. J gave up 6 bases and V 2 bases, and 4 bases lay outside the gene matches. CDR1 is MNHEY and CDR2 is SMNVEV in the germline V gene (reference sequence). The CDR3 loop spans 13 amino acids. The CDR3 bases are TGTGCCAGCAGTTTACCTGGACTAGGCGAGCAGTACTTC. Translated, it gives CASSLPGLGEQYF.

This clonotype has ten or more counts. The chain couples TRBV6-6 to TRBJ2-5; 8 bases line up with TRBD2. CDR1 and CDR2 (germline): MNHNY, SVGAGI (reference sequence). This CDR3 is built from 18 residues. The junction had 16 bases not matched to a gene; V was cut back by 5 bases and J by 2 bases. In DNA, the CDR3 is TGTGCCAGCAGTGCCCGGATACTAGCGGAGGGGACTCAAGAGACCCAGTACTTC. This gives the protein CASSARILAEGTQETQYF.

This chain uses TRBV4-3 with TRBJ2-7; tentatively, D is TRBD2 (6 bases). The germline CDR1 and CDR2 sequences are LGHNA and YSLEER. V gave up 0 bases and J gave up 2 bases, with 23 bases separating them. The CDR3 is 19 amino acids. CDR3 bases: TGCGCCAGCAGCCAAGAACCTCCTGTGGGAACTAGCTTCCCCTACGAGCAGTACTTC. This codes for CASSQEPPVGTSFPYEQYF.

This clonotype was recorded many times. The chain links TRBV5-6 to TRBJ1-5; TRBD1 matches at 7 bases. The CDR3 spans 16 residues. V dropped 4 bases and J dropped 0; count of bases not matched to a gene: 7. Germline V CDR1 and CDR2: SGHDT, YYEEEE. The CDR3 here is CASSRQGIDSNQPQHF. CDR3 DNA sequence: TGTGCCAGCAGCCGACAGGGAATTGATAGCAATCAGCCCCAGCATTTT.

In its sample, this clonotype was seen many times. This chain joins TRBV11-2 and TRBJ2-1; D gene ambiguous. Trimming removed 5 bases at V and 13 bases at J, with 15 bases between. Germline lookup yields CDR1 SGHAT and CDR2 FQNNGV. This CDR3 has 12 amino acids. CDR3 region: CASSGRRNTQFF. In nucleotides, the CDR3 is TGTGCCAGCAGCGGACGACGGAACACCCAGTTCTTC.

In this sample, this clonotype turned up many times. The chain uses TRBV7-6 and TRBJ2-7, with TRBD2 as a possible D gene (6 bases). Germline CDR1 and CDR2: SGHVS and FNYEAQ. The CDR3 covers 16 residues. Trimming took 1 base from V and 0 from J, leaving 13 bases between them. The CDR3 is CASSLGSGVSSYEQYF. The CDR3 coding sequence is TGTGCCAGCAGCTTAGGTAGCGGAGTAAGCTCCTACGAGCAGTACTTC.

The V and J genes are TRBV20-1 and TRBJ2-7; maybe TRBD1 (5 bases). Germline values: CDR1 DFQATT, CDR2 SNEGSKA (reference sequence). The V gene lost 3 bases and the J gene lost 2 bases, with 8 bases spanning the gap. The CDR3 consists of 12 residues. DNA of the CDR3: TGCAGTGCTAGTCTGGACACCTACGAGCAGTACTTC. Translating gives CSASLDTYEQYF.

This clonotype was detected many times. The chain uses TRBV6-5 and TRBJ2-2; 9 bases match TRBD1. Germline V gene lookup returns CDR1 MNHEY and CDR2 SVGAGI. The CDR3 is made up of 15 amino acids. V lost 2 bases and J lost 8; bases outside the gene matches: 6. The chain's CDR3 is CASSYTGGTGGELFF. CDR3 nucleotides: TGTGCCAGCAGTTACACAGGGGGCACAGGTGGGGAGCTGTTTTTT.

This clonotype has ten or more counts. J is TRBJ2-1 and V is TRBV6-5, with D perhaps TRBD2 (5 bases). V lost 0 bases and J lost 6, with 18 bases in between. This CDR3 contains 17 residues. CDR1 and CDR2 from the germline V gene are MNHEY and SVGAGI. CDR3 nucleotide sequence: TGTGCCAGCAGTTACTCTGTCCTAGCAGAGTCCCGCAATGAGCAGTTCTTC. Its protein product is CASSYSVLAESRNEQFF.

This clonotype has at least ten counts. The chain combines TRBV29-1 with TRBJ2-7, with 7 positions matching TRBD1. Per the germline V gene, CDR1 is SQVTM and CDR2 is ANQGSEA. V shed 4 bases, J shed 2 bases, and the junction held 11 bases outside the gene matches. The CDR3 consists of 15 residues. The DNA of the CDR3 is TGCAGCGTTGTCCCGGGACAGACCCTCGCCTACGAGCAGTACGTC. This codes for CSVVPGQTLAYEQYV.

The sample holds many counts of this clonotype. Here the CDR3 DNA reads TGTGCCAGCAGCTTCGGAGGGAACAGATACAATGAGCAGTTCTTC. Its translation: CASSFGGNRYNEQFF. V usage is TRBV11-2 and J usage is TRBJ2-1; possible D gene TRBD2, 6 bases. This CDR3 is 15 amino acids long. Per germline, CDR1 SGHAT and CDR2 FQNNGV. V shed 3 bases and J shed 4 bases, with 13 bases lying between them.

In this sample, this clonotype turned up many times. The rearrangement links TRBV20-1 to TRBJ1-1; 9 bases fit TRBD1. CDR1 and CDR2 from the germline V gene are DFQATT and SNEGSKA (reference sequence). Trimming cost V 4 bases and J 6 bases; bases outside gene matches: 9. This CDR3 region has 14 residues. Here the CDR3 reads CSATLTGGYSEAFF. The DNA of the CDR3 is TGCAGTGCTACTCTCACAGGGGGCTACTCTGAAGCTTTCTTT.

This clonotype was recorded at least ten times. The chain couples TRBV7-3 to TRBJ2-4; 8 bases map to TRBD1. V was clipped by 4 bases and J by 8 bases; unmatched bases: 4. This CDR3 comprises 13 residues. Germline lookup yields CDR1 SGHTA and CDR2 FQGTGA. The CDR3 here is CASSSTGEHIQYF. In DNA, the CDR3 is TGTGCCAGCAGCTCGACAGGGGAGCACATTCAGTACTTC.

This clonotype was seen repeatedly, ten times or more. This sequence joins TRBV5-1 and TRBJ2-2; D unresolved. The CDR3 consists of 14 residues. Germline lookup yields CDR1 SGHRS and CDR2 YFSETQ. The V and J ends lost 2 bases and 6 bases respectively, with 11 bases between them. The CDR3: CASSFGRPPGELFF. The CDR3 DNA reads TGCGCCAGCAGCTTTGGCAGGCCCCCCGGGGAGCTGTTTTTT. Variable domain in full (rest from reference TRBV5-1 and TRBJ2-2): KAGVTQTPRYLIKTRGQQVTLSCSPISGHRSVSWYQQTPGQGLQFLFEYFSETQRNKGNFPGRFSGRQFSNSRSEMNVSTLELGDSALYLCASSFGRPPGELFFGEGSRLTVL.

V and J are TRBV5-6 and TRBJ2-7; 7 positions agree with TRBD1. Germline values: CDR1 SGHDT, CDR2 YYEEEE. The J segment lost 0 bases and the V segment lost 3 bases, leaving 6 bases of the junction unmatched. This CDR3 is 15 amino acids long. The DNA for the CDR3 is TGTGCCAGCAGCTCAGGGACAGTAAGCTCCTACGAGCAGTACGTC. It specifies CASSSGTVSSYEQYV.

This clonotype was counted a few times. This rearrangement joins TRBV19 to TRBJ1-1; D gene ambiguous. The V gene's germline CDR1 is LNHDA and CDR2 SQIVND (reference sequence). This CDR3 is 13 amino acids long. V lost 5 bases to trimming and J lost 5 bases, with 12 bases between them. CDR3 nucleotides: TGTGCCAGTAGTTCAGGTAGCAGGACTGAAGCTTTCTTT. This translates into CASSSGSRTEAFF.

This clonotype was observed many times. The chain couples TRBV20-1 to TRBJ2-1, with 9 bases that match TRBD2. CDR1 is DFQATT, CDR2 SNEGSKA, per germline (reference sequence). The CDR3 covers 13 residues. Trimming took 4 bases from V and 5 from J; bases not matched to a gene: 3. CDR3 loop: CSATGTSNNEQFF. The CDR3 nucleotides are TGCAGTGCTACGGGGACTAGCAACAATGAGCAGTTCTTC.

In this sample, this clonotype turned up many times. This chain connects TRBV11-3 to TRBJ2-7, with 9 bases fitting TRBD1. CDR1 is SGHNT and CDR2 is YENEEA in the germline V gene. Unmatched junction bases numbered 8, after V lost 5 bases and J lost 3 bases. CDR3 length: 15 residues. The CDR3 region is CASSRGTGIDYEQYV. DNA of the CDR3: TGTGCCAGCAGCCGCGGGACAGGGATTGACTACGAGCAGTACGTC.

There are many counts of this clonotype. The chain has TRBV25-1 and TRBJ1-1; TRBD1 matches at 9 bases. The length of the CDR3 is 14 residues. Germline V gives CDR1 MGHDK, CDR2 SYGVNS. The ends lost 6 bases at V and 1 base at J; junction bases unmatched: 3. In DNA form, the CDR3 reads TGTGCCAGCAGCGGGACAGGGTGGAACACTGAAGCTTTCTTT. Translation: CASSGTGWNTEAFF.

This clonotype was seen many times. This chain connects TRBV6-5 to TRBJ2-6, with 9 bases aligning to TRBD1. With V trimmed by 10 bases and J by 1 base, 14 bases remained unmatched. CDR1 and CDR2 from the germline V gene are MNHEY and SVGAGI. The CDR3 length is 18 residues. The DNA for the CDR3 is TGTGCCACCCTACGGAAGGACAGGGGAAGGTCTGGGGCCAACGTCCTGACTTTC. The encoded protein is CATLRKDRGRSGANVLTF.